Each of the 5 T cell receptor beta chains below was sequenced from the same sample in a study of T cells in localized non-small cell lung cancer. Libraries were prepared by immunoSEQ multiplex PCR; TCRdb keeps only in-frame clonotypes and omits some of them. This table has about 5,600 clones, around 28% appearing once. The sequenced sample was lung tumor tissue, obtained before any cancer treatment. These receptors originate from a female donor aged 60 or older with stage I lung adenocarcinoma.

This clone has a handful of counts. The CDR3 DNA is TGTGCCAGCAGTGAGAGGGGCACAGATACGCAGTATTTT. Its protein product is CASSERGTDTQYF. The chain employs TRBV2 and TRBJ2-3; possible D gene TRBD2, 5 bases. The CDR3 is 13 residues long. The germline CDR1 and CDR2 sequences are SNHLY and FYNNEI. The V and J ends lost 3 bases and 1 base respectively, with 5 bases between them.

V is TRBV28 and J is TRBJ2-1, with 13 bases fitting TRBD2. The J segment lost 5 bases and the V segment lost 1 base, leaving 5 bases of the junction unmatched. CDR3 length equals 17 residues. Germline values: CDR1 MDHEN, CDR2 SYDVKM. CDR3 bases: TGTGCCAGCAGTTTATTCGGGACTAGCGGGAAAAACAATGAGCAGTTCTTC. Protein product: CASSLFGTSGKNNEQFF.

This sequence joins TRBV19 and TRBJ2-1, with 16 nucleotides matching TRBD2. This CDR3 has 14 residues. With 8 bases clipped from V and 6 bases from J, the junction kept 1 base outside the gene matches. Germline assignment: CDR1 LNHDA and CDR2 SQIVND (reference sequence). The DNA of the CDR3 is TGTGCCAGTGGGACTAGCGGGAGGGCCAATGAGCAGTTCTTC. Translation gives CASGTSGRANEQFF.

This clone was detected a few times. The rearrangement uses TRBV11-3 and TRBJ1-5, with D unclear. This CDR3 spans 14 amino acids. In germline, CDR1 is SGHNT, CDR2 YENEEA. V lost 2 bases and J lost 1, with 6 bases in between. The CDR3 DNA follows: TGTGCCAGCAGCTTAACGTTAAGCAATCAGCCCCAGCATTTT. It encodes CASSLTLSNQPQHF.

J is TRBJ2-5 and V is TRBV30; 11 bases align to TRBD1. From germline, CDR1 is GTSNPN and CDR2 SVGIG (reference sequence). There are 16 residues in the CDR3. V was pared by 3 bases and J by 2 bases, with 8 bases of the junction left unmatched. The CDR3 sequence is CAWSGGDRGRQETQYF. CDR3 nucleotide sequence: TGTGCCTGGAGCGGAGGGGACAGGGGGAGACAAGAGACCCAGTACTTC.